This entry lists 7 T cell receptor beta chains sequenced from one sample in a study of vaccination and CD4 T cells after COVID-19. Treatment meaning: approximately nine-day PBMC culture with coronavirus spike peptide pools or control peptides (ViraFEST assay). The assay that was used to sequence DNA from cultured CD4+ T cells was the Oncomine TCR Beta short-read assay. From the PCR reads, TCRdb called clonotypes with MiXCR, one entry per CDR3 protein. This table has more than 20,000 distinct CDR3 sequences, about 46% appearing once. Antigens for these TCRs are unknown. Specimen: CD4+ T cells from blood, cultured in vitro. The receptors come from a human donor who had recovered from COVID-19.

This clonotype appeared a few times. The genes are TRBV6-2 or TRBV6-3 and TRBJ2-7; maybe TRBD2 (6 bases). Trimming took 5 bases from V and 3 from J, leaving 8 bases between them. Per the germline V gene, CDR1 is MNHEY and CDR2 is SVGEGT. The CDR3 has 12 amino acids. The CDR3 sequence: CASSAGIYEQYF. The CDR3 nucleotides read TGTGCCAGCAGTGCGGGAATCTACGAGCAGTACTTC.

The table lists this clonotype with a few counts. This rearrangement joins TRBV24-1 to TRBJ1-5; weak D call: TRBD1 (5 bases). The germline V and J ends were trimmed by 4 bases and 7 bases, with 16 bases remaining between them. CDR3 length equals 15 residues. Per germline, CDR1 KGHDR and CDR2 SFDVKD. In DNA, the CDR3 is TGTGCCACCAGTGAATCAGGGCTAGGAGAACAGCCCCAGCATTTT. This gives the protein CATSESGLGEQPQHF.

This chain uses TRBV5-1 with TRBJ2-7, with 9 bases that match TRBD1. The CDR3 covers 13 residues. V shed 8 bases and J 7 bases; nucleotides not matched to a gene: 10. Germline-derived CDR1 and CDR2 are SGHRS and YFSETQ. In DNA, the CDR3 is TGCGCCAGTAGGGACAGGGAGGAGGGTGAGCAGTACTTC. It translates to CASRDREEGEQYF.

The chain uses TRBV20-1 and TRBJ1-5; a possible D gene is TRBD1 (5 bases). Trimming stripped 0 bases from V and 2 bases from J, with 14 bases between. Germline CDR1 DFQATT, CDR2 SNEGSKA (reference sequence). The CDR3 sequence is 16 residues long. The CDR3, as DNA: TGCAGTGCTAGAGATTGGGGGGGAACGGGCAATCAGCCCCAGCATTTT. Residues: CSARDWGGTGNQPQHF.

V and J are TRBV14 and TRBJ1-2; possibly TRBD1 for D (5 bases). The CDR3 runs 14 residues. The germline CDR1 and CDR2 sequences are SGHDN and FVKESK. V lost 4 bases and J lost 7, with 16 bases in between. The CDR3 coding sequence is TGTGCCAGCAGCCTCCTGCGAGGGGACGGTGGCTACACCTTC. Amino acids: CASSLLRGDGGYTF.

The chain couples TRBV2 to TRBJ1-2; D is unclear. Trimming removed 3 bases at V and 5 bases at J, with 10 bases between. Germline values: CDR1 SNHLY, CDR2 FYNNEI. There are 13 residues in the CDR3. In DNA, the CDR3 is TGTGCCAGCAGTGATGCCGCGGGTTATGGCTACACCTTC. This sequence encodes CASSDAAGYGYTF.

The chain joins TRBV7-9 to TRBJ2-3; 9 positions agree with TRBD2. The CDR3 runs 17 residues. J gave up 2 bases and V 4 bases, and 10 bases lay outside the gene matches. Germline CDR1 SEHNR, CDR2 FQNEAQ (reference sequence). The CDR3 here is CASSSRKRGVVTDTQYF. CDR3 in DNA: TGTGCCAGCAGCTCGCGCAAGCGGGGGGTGGTCACAGATACGCAGTATTTT.